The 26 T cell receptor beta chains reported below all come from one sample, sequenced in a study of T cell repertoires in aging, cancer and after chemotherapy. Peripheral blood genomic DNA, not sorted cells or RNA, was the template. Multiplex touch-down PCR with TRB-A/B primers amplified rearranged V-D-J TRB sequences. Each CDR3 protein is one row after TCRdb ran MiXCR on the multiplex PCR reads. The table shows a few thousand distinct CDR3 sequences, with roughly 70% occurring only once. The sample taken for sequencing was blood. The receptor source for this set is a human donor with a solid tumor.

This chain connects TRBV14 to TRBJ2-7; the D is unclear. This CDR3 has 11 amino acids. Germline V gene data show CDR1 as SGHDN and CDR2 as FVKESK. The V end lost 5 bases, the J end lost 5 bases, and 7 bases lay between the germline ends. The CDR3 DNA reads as TGTGCCAGCAGCTATTCTCACGAGCAGTACTTC. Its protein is CASSYSHEQYF.

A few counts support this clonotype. The CDR3 DNA sequence: TGTGCCAGCGGGACTAACTATGGCTACACCTTC. Translated, it gives CASGTNYGYTF. The V call is TRBV11-3, the J call TRBJ1-2; no clear D gene. From germline, CDR1 is SGHNT and CDR2 YENEEA. The CDR3 has 11 amino acids. Trimming cost V 8 bases and J 0 bases, with 4 bases left between them.

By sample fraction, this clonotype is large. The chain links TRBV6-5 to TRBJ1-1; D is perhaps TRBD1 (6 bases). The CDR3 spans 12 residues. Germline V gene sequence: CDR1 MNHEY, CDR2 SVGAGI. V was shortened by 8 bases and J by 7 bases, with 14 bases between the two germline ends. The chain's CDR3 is CASVTGNSEAFF. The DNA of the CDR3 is TGTGCCAGCGTAACAGGGAATAGTGAAGCTTTCTTT.

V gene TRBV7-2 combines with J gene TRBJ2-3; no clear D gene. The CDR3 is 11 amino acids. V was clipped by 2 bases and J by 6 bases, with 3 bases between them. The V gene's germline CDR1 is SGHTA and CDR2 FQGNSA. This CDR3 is CASSLRDTQYF. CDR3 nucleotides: TGTGCCAGCAGCTTAAGGGATACGCAGTATTTT. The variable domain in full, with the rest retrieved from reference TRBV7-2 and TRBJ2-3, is GAGVSQSPSNKVTEKGKDVELRCDPISGHTALYWYRQSLGQGLEFLIYFQGNSAPDKSGLPSDRFSAERTGGSVSTLTIQRTQQEDSAVYLCASSLRDTQYFGPGTRLTVL.

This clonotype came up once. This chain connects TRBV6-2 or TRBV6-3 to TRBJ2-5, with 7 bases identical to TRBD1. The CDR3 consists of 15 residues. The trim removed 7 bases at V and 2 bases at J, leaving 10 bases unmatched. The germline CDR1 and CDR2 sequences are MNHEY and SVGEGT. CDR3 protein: CASTNTRGSQETQYF. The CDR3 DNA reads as TGTGCCAGCACCAACACCAGGGGGAGTCAAGAGACCCAGTACTTC.

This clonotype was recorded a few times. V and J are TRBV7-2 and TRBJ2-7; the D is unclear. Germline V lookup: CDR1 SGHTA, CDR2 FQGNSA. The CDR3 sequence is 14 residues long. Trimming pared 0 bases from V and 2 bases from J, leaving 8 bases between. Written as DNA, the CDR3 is TGTGCCAGCAGCTTAGCAGGGCCGACCTACGAGCAGTACTTC. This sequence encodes CASSLAGPTYEQYF.

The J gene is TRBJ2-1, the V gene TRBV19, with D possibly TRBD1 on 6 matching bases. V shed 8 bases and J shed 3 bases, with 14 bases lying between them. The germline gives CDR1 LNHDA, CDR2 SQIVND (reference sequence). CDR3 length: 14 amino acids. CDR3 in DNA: TGTGCCAGTCGGACCACAGGGAGCTACAATGAGCAGTTCTTC. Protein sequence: CASRTTGSYNEQFF.

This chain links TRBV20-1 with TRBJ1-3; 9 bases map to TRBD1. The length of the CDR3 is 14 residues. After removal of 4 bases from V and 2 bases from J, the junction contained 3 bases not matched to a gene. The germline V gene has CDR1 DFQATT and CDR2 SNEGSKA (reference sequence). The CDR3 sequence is CSAKTGGAGNTIYF. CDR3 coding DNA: TGCAGTGCTAAGACAGGGGGAGCTGGAAACACCATATATTTT.

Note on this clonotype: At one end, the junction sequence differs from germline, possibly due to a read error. The CDR3 reads CASSQEGAIYNEQFF. CDR3 DNA sequence: TGTGCCAGCAGCCAAGAGGGGGCTATCTACAATGAGCAGTTCTTC. This chain joins TRBV4-3 and TRBJ2-1; 7 positions agree with TRBD1. CDR1 LGHNA and CDR2 YSLEER come from the germline V gene. The CDR3 totals 15 residues.

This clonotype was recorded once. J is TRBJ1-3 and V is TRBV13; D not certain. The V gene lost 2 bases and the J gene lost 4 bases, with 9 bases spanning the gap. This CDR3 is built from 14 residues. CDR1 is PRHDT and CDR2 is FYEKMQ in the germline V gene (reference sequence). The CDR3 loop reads CASSLRARGNTIYF. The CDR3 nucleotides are TGTGCCAGCAGCTTACGAGCGAGGGGAAACACCATATATTTT.

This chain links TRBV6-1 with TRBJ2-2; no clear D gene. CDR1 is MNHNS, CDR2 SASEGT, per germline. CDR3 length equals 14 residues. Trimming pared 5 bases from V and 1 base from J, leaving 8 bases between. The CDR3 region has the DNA TGTGCCAGCAGTAAAGAACGGAACACCGGGGAGCTGTTTTTT. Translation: CASSKERNTGELFF.

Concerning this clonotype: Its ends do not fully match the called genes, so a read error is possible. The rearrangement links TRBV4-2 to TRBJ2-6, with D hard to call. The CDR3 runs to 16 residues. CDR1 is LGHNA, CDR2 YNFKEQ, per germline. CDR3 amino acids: CASSQEGPSGANVLTF. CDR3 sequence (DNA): TGCGCCAGCAGCCAAGAAGGTCCCTCTGGGGCCAACGTCCTGACTTTC.

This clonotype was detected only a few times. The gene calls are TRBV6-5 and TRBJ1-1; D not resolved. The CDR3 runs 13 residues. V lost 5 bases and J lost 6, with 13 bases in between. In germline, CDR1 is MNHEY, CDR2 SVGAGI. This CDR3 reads CASSIGRRSEAFF. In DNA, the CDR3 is TGTGCCAGCAGTATCGGTCGTCGATCTGAAGCTTTCTTT.

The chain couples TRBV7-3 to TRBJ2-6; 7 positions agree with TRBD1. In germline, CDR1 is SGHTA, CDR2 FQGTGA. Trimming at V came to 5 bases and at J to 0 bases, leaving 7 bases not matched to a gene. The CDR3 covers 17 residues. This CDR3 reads CASSPTGSSSGANVLTF. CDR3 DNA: TGTGCCAGCAGCCCGACAGGGTCCAGCTCTGGGGCCAACGTCCTGACTTTC.

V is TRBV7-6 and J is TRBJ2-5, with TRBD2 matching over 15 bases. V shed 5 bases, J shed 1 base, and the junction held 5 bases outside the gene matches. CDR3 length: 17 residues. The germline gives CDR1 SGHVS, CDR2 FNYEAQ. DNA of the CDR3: TGTGCCAGCAGCCGGGGACTAGCGGGAGGAGTCCAAGAGACCCAGTACTTC. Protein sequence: CASSRGLAGGVQETQYF.

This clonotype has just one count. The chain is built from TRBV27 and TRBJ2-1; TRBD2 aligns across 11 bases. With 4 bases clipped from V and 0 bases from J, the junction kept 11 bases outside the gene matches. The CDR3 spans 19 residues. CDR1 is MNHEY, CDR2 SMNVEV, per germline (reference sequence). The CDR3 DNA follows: TGTGCCAGCAGTTCCCAACTAGCGGGAGACCCTAGCTCCTACAATGAGCAGTTCTTC. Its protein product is CASSSQLAGDPSSYNEQFF.

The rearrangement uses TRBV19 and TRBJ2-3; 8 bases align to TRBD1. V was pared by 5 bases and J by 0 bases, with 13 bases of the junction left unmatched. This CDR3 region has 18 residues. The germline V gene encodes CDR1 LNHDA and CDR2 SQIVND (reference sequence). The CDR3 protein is CASSLRAGTGSSTDTQYF. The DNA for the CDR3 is TGTGCCAGTAGTCTAAGAGCCGGGACAGGCAGTAGCACAGATACGCAGTATTTT.

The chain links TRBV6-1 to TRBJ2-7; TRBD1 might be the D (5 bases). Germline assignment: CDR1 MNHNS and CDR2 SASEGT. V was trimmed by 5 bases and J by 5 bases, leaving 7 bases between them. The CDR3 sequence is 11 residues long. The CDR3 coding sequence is TGTGCCAGCAGTACAGGAGACGAGCAGTACTTC. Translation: CASSTGDEQYF.

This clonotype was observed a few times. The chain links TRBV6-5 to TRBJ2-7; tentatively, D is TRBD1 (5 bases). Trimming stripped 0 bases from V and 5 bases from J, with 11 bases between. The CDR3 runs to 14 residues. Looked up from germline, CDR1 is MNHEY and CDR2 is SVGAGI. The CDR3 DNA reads TGTGCCAGCAGTTACTCGCTCAGGGAAGACGAGCAGTACTTC. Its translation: CASSYSLREDEQYF.

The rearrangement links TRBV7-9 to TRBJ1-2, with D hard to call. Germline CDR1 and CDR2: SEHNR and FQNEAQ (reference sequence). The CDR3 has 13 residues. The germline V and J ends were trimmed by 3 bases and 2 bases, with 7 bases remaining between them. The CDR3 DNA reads TGTGCCAGCAGCTTCGATGGAAACTATGGCTACACCTTC. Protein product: CASSFDGNYGYTF.

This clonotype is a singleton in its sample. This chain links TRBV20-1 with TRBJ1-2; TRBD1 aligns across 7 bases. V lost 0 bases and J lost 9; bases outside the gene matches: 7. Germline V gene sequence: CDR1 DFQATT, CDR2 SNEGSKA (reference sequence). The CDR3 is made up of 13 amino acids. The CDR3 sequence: CSARETGIIRYTF. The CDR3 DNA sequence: TGCAGTGCTAGAGAGACAGGGATAATTCGCTACACCTTC.

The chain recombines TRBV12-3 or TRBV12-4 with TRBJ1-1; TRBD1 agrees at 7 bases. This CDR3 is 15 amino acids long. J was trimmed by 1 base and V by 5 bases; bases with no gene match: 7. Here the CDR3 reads CASSTAGTANTEAFF. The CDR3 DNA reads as TGTGCCAGCAGTACCGCCGGGACAGCGAACACTGAAGCTTTCTTT.

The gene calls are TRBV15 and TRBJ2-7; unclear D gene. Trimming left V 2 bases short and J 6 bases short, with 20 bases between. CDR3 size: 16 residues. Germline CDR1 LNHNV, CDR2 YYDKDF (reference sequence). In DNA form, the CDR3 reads TGTGCCACCAGCAGACGCCTCAGTGGCCAAAGTTGCGAGCAGTACTTC. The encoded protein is CATSRRLSGQSCEQYF.

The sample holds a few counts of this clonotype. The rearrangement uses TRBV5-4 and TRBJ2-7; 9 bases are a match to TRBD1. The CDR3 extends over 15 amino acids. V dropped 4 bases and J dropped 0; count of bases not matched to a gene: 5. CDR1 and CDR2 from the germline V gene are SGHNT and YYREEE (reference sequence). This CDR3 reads CASSLGQGSSYEQYF. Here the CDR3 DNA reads TGTGCCAGCAGCCTGGGACAGGGAAGCTCCTACGAGCAGTACTTC.

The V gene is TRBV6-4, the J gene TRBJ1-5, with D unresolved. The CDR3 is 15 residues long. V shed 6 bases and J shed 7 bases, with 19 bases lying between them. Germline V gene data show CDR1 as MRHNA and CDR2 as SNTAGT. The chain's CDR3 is CASSGNLHPVQPQHF. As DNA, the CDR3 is TGTGCCAGCAGCGGGAATTTACACCCAGTCCAGCCCCAGCATTTT.

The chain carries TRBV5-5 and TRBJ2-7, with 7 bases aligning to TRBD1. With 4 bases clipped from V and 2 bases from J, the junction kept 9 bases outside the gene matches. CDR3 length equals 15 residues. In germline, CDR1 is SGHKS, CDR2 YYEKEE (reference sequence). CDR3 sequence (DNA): TGTGCCAGCAGCCATACGACGACAGGGACCTACGAGCAGTACTTC. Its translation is CASSHTTTGTYEQYF. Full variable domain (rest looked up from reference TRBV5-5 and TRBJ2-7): DAGVTQSPTHLIKTRGQQVTLRCSPISGHKSVSWYQQVLGQGPQFIFQYYEKEERGRGNFPDRFSARQFPNYSSELNVNALLLGDSALYLCASSHTTTGTYEQYFGPGTRLTVT.